The 7 T cell receptor beta chains listed next were all sequenced from one sample in a study of blood T cell repertoires in COVID-19. Sequencing was performed with immunoSEQ multiplex PCR; in TCRdb, only in-frame clones are kept and a portion is missing. The repertoire holds over 150,000 clones, with 86% as singletons. The source material was peripheral blood. Receptor source: a man between 50 and 59 years old with active or convalescent COVID-19.

The chain carries TRBV6-5 and TRBJ1-3; D unresolved. The ends were cut back, 6 bases at V and 0 bases at J, with 12 bases in the middle. CDR3 length: 15 amino acids. Germline V gives CDR1 MNHEY, CDR2 SVGAGI. CDR3 residues: CASRPGLSSGNTIYF. CDR3 DNA: TGTGCCAGCAGACCAGGACTGAGCTCTGGAAACACCATATATTTT.

The genes are TRBV29-1 and TRBJ2-1, with TRBD1 as a possible D gene (6 bases). Trimming pared 1 base from V and 4 bases from J, leaving 11 bases between. The CDR3 is 14 residues long. Per germline, CDR1 SQVTM and CDR2 ANQGSEA. DNA of the CDR3: TGCAGCGTTGAAGTGGGGGCAGTATACAATGAGCAGTTCTTC. This gives the protein CSVEVGAVYNEQFF.

V is TRBV10-3 and J is TRBJ2-1; 10 positions match TRBD2. The CDR3 extends over 12 amino acids. With 4 bases clipped from V and 15 bases from J, the junction kept 6 bases outside the gene matches. Germline CDR1 is ENHRY and CDR2 is SYGVKD. CDR3 residues: CAISGTSGTGFF. The CDR3 nucleotides read TGTGCCATCAGTGGAACTAGCGGGACGGGGTTCTTC.

This rearrangement joins TRBV9 to TRBJ2-1; no firm D call. Germline loops: CDR1 SGDLS, CDR2 YYNGEE. The CDR3 spans 14 residues. Deletions cut 4 bases from V and 1 base from J, with 9 bases between. The CDR3 reads CASSLPGSYNEQFF. The CDR3 DNA follows: TGTGCCAGCAGCCTCCCCGGGTCCTACAATGAGCAGTTCTTC. Drawing the rest from reference TRBV9 and TRBJ2-1, the complete variable domain is DSGVTQTPKHLITATGQRVTLRCSPRSGDLSVYWYQQSLDQGLQFLIQYYNGEERAKGNILERFSAQQFPDLHSELNLSSLELGDSALYFCASSLPGSYNEQFFGPGTRLTVL.

On this clone itself: Distinct nucleotide sequences in the sample also encode this CDR3. CDR3 DNA: TGTGCCAGCTCTGGCCAGGGGAACACTGAAGCTTTCTTT. Protein product: CASSGQGNTEAFF. The J gene is TRBJ1-1, the V gene TRBV18, with a weak D call TRBD1 (5 bases). V shed 6 bases and J shed 1 base, with 9 bases lying between them. From germline, CDR1 is KGHSH and CDR2 LQKENI. CDR3 length: 13 amino acids.

The chain joins TRBV7-8 to TRBJ2-5; possibly TRBD2 for D (6 bases). CDR3 length: 15 residues. CDR1 and CDR2 (germline): SGHVS, FQNEAQ. V lost 5 bases and J 5 bases, leaving 18 bases between the germline ends. The CDR3 loop is CASSPGVGRVETQYF. The DNA for the CDR3 is TGTGCCAGCAGCCCAGGAGTCGGGAGAGTGGAGACCCAGTACTTC.

The gene calls are TRBV6-5 and TRBJ2-5; tentatively, D is TRBD1 (5 bases). Trimming removed 2 bases at V and 4 bases at J, with 8 bases between. The CDR3 contains 13 residues. Germline lookup yields CDR1 MNHEY and CDR2 SVGAGI. Here the CDR3 DNA reads TGTGCCAGCAGTTACGGGGCGCTAGAGACCCAGTACTTC. This translates into CASSYGALETQYF.